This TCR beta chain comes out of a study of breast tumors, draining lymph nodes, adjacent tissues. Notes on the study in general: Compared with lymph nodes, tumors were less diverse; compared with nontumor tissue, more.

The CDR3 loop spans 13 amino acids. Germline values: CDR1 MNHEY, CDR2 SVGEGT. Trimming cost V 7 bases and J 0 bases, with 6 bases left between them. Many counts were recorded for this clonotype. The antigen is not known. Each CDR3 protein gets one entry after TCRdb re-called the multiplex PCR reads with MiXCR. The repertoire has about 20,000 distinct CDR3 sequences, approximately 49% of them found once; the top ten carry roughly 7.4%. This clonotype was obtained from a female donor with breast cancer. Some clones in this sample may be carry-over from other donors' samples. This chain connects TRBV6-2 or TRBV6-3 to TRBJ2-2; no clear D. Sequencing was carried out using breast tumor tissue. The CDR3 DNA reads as TGTGCCAGCACCCCAGCGAACACCGGGGAGCTGTTTTTT. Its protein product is CASTPANTGELFF.